This T cell receptor (beta chain) originates from a study of CD8 T cells in Susac syndrome. CDR1 SQVTM and CDR2 ANQGSEA come from the germline V gene. The V end lost 6 bases, the J end lost 3 bases, and 18 bases lay between the germline ends. The CDR3 covers 14 residues. Findings and limits, study-wide: Repertoires of Susac syndrome CD4+ T cells lacked clonal expansion.

Sequencing of TCR beta was carried out in blood CD8+ and CD4+ T cells. TEMRA cells underwent FACS enrichment and CD8+ and CD4+ T cells underwent negative isolation. As to this clonotype: Antigen: not known.

RNA was extracted with the RNeasy kit, and a quantity of about 0.45 to 1 ug was reverse transcribed using random hexamers. An immunoSEQ multiplex PCR generated amplified TCR beta CDR3 products spanning 54 Vbeta and 13 Jbeta. In TCRdb, the immunoSEQ multiplex PCR reads were re-called with MiXCR into one record per CDR3 protein. The data contain 74,000 or so distinct CDR3 sequences, about 92% of them singletons. This rearrangement joins TRBV29-1 to TRBJ2-7; D may be TRBD1 or TRBD2 (5 bases each). Source material: CD4+ T cells from PBMCs. This sequence originates from a human donor with Susac syndrome. CDR3 residues: CSVRSVRGNYEQYF. CDR3 coding DNA: TGCAGCGTCAGGTCGGTGAGGGGCAACTACGAGCAGTACTTC.